This T cell receptor (beta chain) was sequenced during a study of cytomegalovirus exposure and HLA in healthy donors. This PCR relied on a set of 60 Vbeta primers and 13 Jbeta primers. The repertoire was sequenced with immunoSEQ multiplex PCR; TCRdb's copy has only in-frame clones and lacks some. The sample has 100,000 or so clones, about 70% seen once. Comment on this clone: The target antigen is unknown.

The CDR3 contains 15 residues. The V gene's germline CDR1 is SGDLS and CDR2 YYNGEE. Trimming cost V 0 bases and J 4 bases, with 11 bases left between them. Points from the study as a whole: In a later analysis, HLA-associated TCR beta chains were more clonally expanded than equally common others.

Sample: PBMCs. This clonotype originated in a human donor in good health. The chain carries TRBV9 and TRBJ2-1; D gene ambiguous. The CDR3 nucleotides are TGTGCCAGCAGCGTAGTTAGTCCCCCTTACAATGAGCAGTTCTTC. It yields the protein CASSVVSPPYNEQFF.